These 17 T cell receptor beta chains originate from one sample sequenced in a study of blood T cell repertoires in COVID-19. Clones were sequenced by immunoSEQ multiplex PCR, and TCRdb holds only the in-frame ones, with some missing. Of approximately 360,000 clones in the sample, around 87% were seen once. Sequenced: PBMCs or T cells enriched from blood (not recorded which). All receptors derive from a man in his forties in a cohort exposed to, infected with or recovered from COVID-19 (not recorded which).

This clone was recorded a few times. The gene calls are TRBV29-1 and TRBJ1-2; D is possibly TRBD1 (6 bases). Germline V gene sequence: CDR1 SQVTM, CDR2 ANQGSEA. Trimming pared 3 bases from V and 8 bases from J, leaving 16 bases between. The CDR3 length is 13 residues. CDR3 bases: TGCAGCGTTGAGAACAGGGAGTCAGTCGGCTACACCTTC. The encoded protein is CSVENRESVGYTF.

This clone turned up a few times. This chain links TRBV27 with TRBJ2-1; D is possibly TRBD2 (6 bases). Germline V gene lookup returns CDR1 MNHEY and CDR2 SMNVEV (reference sequence). The V end was cut by 5 bases, the J end by 7 bases, with 18 bases between. This CDR3 comprises 15 residues. CDR3 DNA sequence: TGTGCCAGCAGTGATCGGGGGAGGCCAGTTAATGAGCAGTTCTTC. Its translation is CASSDRGRPVNEQFF.

V is TRBV4-2 and J is TRBJ1-4, with D maybe TRBD1 (6 bases). The CDR3 spans 15 residues. CDR1 and CDR2 from the germline V gene are LGHNA and YNFKEQ. V lost 1 base to trimming and J lost 4 bases, with 10 bases between them. Written as DNA, the CDR3 is TGTGCCAGCAGCCAAGTACAGGGTCTTAATGAAAAACTGTTTTTT. Encoded protein: CASSQVQGLNEKLFF.

CDR3: CASSAQLYGYTF. In DNA, the CDR3 is TGTGCCAGCAGTGCCCAACTATATGGCTACACCTTC. The chain carries TRBV2 and TRBJ1-2; D uncertain. Trimming took 4 bases from V and 5 from J, leaving 8 bases between them. This CDR3 spans 12 amino acids. Germline CDR1 and CDR2: SNHLY and FYNNEI.

J is TRBJ1-2 and V is TRBV6-4; 9 bases align to TRBD1. With V trimmed by 4 bases and J by 7 bases, 4 bases remained unmatched. This CDR3 contains 13 residues. Per germline, CDR1 MRHNA and CDR2 SNTAGT. The CDR3 region is CASSGQGGSGYTF. DNA of the CDR3: TGTGCCAGCAGTGGACAGGGGGGTTCTGGCTACACCTTC.

The count of this clone is one. The V and J genes are TRBV5-1 and TRBJ2-1; D remains ambiguous. Trimming took 0 bases from V and 2 from J, leaving 18 bases between them. CDR1 SGHRS and CDR2 YFSETQ come from the germline V gene. The CDR3 runs to 18 residues. The CDR3 region has the DNA TGCGCCAGCAGCTTGGCTAGTACCAGCGTTAGCCCCTACAATGAGCAGTTCTTC. It translates to CASSLASTSVSPYNEQFF.

The rearrangement uses TRBV25-1 and TRBJ1-2, with 7 bases identical to TRBD1. The junction had 6 bases not matched to a gene; V was cut back by 7 bases and J by 7 bases. This CDR3 spans 12 amino acids. Germline V lookup: CDR1 MGHDK, CDR2 SYGVNS. CDR3 loop: CASKTGLGGYTF. CDR3 coding DNA: TGTGCCAGCAAGACAGGGTTGGGTGGCTACACCTTC.

The chain is built from TRBV3-1 (or the pseudogene TRBV3-2) and TRBJ2-1; TRBD1 aligns across 8 bases. The CDR3 is 14 amino acids. Germline trimming cut 1 base from V and 9 bases from J; bases unmatched to any gene: 5. Germline V gene lookup returns CDR1 LGHDT and CDR2 YNNKEL (reference sequence). The DNA of the CDR3 is TGTGCCAGCAGCCAAGGAGACAGGGGAAGTGAGCAGTTCTTC. Residues: CASSQGDRGSEQFF.

The gene calls are TRBV28 and TRBJ1-5; 7 positions agree with TRBD1. After removal of 5 bases from V and 0 bases from J, the junction contained 13 bases not matched to a gene. Germline V gene sequence: CDR1 MDHEN, CDR2 SYDVKM. The CDR3 contains 18 residues. The CDR3 loop is CASSRPTKGANSNQPQHF. The CDR3 region has the DNA TGTGCCAGCAGTCGCCCCACGAAGGGGGCGAATAGCAATCAGCCCCAGCATTTT.

This clone was detected only a few times. This rearrangement joins TRBV4-1 to TRBJ1-5; maybe TRBD1 (6 bases). The V and J ends lost 0 bases and 6 bases respectively, with 12 bases between them. The CDR3 is made up of 15 amino acids. Germline V gene lookup returns CDR1 MGHRA and CDR2 YSYEKL. CDR3 sequence (DNA): TGCGCCAGCAGCCAAGAAGGGGGGGGATTTCAGCCCCAGCATTTT. It specifies CASSQEGGGFQPQHF.

The chain combines TRBV3-1 (or the pseudogene TRBV3-2) with TRBJ1-2, with 9 positions matching TRBD1. The germline gives CDR1 LGHDT, CDR2 YNNKEL (reference sequence). The CDR3 is 13 amino acids. V lost 6 bases to trimming and J lost 6 bases; unmatched junction nucleotides: 5. In nucleotides, the CDR3 is TGTGCCAGCAGTCGCGGGACAGGGCATGGCTACACCTTC. This gives the protein CASSRGTGHGYTF.

This clone has only one observation. The chain uses TRBV9 and TRBJ2-3, with 7 bases matching TRBD1. J lost 2 bases, V lost 8 bases, and 11 bases had no gene match. This CDR3 comprises 15 residues. The germline CDR1 and CDR2 sequences are SGDLS and YYNGEE. The CDR3 loop is CASSEGAYNTDTQYF. CDR3 coding DNA: TGTGCCAGTAGTGAGGGGGCGTATAACACAGATACGCAGTATTTT.

The chain couples TRBV10-3 to TRBJ1-1, with a possible D match to TRBD1 (6 bases). Deletions cut 7 bases from V and 1 base from J, with 10 bases between. This CDR3 contains 13 residues. Germline loops: CDR1 ENHRY, CDR2 SYGVKD. The CDR3 here is CAIMAGENTEAFF. CDR3 coding DNA: TGTGCCATCATGGCAGGGGAGAACACTGAAGCTTTCTTT.

The chain joins TRBV19 to TRBJ1-4; tentative D call: TRBD1 (5 bases). The germline CDR1 and CDR2 sequences are LNHDA and SQIVND (reference sequence). The CDR3 loop spans 15 amino acids. With 6 bases removed from V and 3 bases from J, the gap between germline ends came to 14 bases. DNA for the CDR3: TGTGCCAGTAGAGAGACAGCGTTCTCTAATGAAAAACTGTTTTTT. Its translation: CASRETAFSNEKLFF.

The rearrangement uses TRBV5-1 and TRBJ1-3; TRBD1 agrees at 7 bases. The CDR3 runs 16 residues. Germline V gene lookup returns CDR1 SGHRS and CDR2 YFSETQ. J was trimmed by 1 base and V by 4 bases; bases with no gene match: 8. CDR3: CASSRIEGASGNTIYF. CDR3 nucleotides: TGCGCCAGCAGCAGAATAGAGGGGGCATCTGGAAACACCATATATTTT.

This chain joins TRBV14 and TRBJ2-1; no reliable D call. Germline V gene lookup returns CDR1 SGHDN and CDR2 FVKESK. Deletions cut 1 base from V and 3 bases from J, with 10 bases between. The CDR3 is 15 amino acids. The CDR3 DNA follows: TGTGCCAGCAGCCAAGGAGTGGGCTTCTACAATGAGCAGTTCTTC. Translated: CASSQGVGFYNEQFF.

The J gene is TRBJ1-1, the V gene TRBV29-1; maybe TRBD1 (5 bases). Germline lookup yields CDR1 SQVTM and CDR2 ANQGSEA. Trimming left V 7 bases short and J 4 bases short, with 10 bases between. The CDR3 consists of 11 residues. The CDR3 sequence: CSGAGFTEAFF. The CDR3 DNA sequence: TGCAGCGGTGCAGGGTTCACTGAAGCTTTCTTT.